Below are 11 T cell receptor beta chains sequenced from a single sample in a study of Ad26.COV2.S vaccination and SARS-CoV-2 variants. Treatment of the sample: some 20 received Ad26.COV2.S at low or high dose, single or two shots; 5 received placebo; per-sample allocation not given. Specimens were obtained on day 63 following the first vaccine or placebo injection. Using immunoSEQ multiplex PCR, the repertoire was profiled, and TCRdb retains in-frame clones only, with some absent. The table records about 420,000 clones, 85% to 90% of them present only once. This material consisted of peripheral blood, taken in a trial of Ad26.COV2.S vaccine versus placebo. These receptors were obtained from a person between 18 and 65 years old who received the Ad26.COV2.S COVID-19 vaccine or a placebo.

This chain uses TRBV19 with TRBJ1-5, with 7 positions matching TRBD1. V was pared by 2 bases and J by 4 bases, with 8 bases of the junction left unmatched. The CDR3 is 16 amino acids. Germline CDR1 is LNHDA and CDR2 is SQIVND (reference sequence). The CDR3 sequence is CASSITSWDSNQPQHF. The CDR3 DNA sequence: TGTGCCAGTAGTATAACGTCCTGGGACAGTAATCAGCCCCAGCATTTT.

The rearrangement links TRBV28 to TRBJ1-2; D remains unclear. CDR1 is MDHEN, CDR2 SYDVKM, per germline. Trimming removed 3 bases at V and 7 bases at J, with 6 bases between. The CDR3 length is 11 residues. The CDR3 loop reads CASSFARGYTF. The CDR3 region has the DNA TGTGCCAGCAGTTTCGCGCGTGGCTACACCTTC.

This clone was counted once. The gene calls are TRBV6-4 and TRBJ2-5, with D perhaps matching TRBD1 or TRBD2 (5 bases each). CDR1 is MRHNA, CDR2 SNTAGT, per germline. The CDR3 contains 13 residues. Deletions cut 7 bases from V and 4 bases from J, with 13 bases between. The DNA of the CDR3 is TGTGCCAGCATTCAGGGAGAGGGAGAGACCCAGTACTTC. As protein: CASIQGEGETQYF.

This chain joins TRBV28 and TRBJ2-3; 7 bases are shared with TRBD2. The CDR3 sequence is 15 residues long. From germline, CDR1 is MDHEN and CDR2 SYDVKM. V shed 2 bases and J 3 bases; nucleotides not matched to a gene: 5. This CDR3 is CASSLEGRGTDTQYF. In nucleotides, the CDR3 is TGTGCCAGCAGTTTAGAGGGGCGGGGGACAGATACGCAGTATTTT.

The chain is built from TRBV9 and TRBJ1-2, with TRBD1 as a possible D gene (5 bases). The germline V and J ends were trimmed by 4 bases and 0 bases, with 10 bases remaining between them. The CDR3 extends over 14 amino acids. From germline, CDR1 is SGDLS and CDR2 YYNGEE. CDR3 DNA sequence: TGTGCCAGCAGCCCCGGACAATCTAACTATGGCTACACCTTC. Protein sequence: CASSPGQSNYGYTF.

The gene calls are TRBV14 and TRBJ1-1; unclear D gene. The V end was cut by 4 bases, the J end by 7 bases, with 13 bases between. Germline loops: CDR1 SGHDN, CDR2 FVKESK. The CDR3 loop spans 13 amino acids. CDR3 sequence: CASSPRASLEAFF. CDR3 DNA sequence: TGTGCCAGCAGCCCCCGGGCCTCCCTTGAAGCTTTCTTT.

This chain uses TRBV5-1 with TRBJ2-2, with D possibly TRBD1 on 6 matching bases. V lost 5 bases, J lost 2 bases, and 19 bases lay in between. Germline V lookup: CDR1 SGHRS, CDR2 YFSETQ. The CDR3 runs 17 residues. The DNA of the CDR3 is TGCGCCAGCAGTACAGGGATAATGGCTTTTAACACCGGGGAGCTGTTTTTT. This encodes CASSTGIMAFNTGELFF.

The chain is built from TRBV27 and TRBJ1-1; D unclear. CDR1 and CDR2 (germline): MNHEY, SMNVEV (reference sequence). This CDR3 has 13 amino acids. V was clipped by 2 bases and J by 4 bases, with 8 bases between them. The CDR3 sequence: CASSLVTGTEAFF. Written as DNA, the CDR3 is TGTGCCAGCAGTTTAGTGACGGGCACTGAAGCTTTCTTT.

The chain joins TRBV28 to TRBJ2-1; D is ambiguous. CDR1 and CDR2 from the germline V gene are MDHEN and SYDVKM. This CDR3 has 15 amino acids. V lost 6 bases and J 0 bases, leaving 12 bases between the germline ends. The DNA for the CDR3 is TGTGCCAGCAGCTCCGACTCAAGCTCCTACAATGAGCAGTTCTTC. Translating it yields CASSSDSSSYNEQFF.

Concerning this clone: Distinct nucleotide sequences in the sample also encode this CDR3. The rearrangement joins TRBV5-1 to TRBJ2-5; no reliable D call. This CDR3 has 12 amino acids. V shed 0 bases and J shed 4 bases, with 4 bases lying between them. From germline, CDR1 is SGHRS and CDR2 YFSETQ. The chain's CDR3 is CASSLAGETQYF. As DNA, the CDR3 is TGCGCCAGCAGCTTGGCCGGAGAGACCCAGTACTTC. The full variable domain, with the rest looked up from reference TRBV5-1 and TRBJ2-5, is KAGVTQTPRYLIKTRGQQVTLSCSPISGHRSVSWYQQTPGQGLQFLFEYFSETQRNKGNFPGRFSGRQFSNSRSEMNVSTLELGDSALYLCASSLAGETQYFGPGTRLLVL.

The genes are TRBV9 and TRBJ1-2; 12 positions match TRBD1. The germline V gene encodes CDR1 SGDLS and CDR2 YYNGEE. This CDR3 spans 15 amino acids. The V gene end was trimmed by 3 bases and the J gene end by 6 bases; junction bases not matched to a gene: 6. As DNA, the CDR3 is TGTGCCAGCAGCGCCTGGGACAGGGGGCGAGATGGCTACACCTTC. This codes for CASSAWDRGRDGYTF.